This T cell receptor (beta chain) was observed in a study of CD8 T cells in Susac syndrome. The germline V gene has CDR1 MDHEN and CDR2 SYDVKM. CDR3 length equals 14 residues. The V gene lost 5 bases and the J gene lost 4 bases, with 11 bases spanning the gap. Roughly 0.5 to 1 ug RNA was reverse transcribed with random hexamers. Each CDR3 protein gets one entry after TCRdb re-called the immunoSEQ multiplex PCR reads with MiXCR. In the table there are about 110,000 distinct CDR3 sequences, approximately 96% of which are singletons. The chain is built from TRBV28 and TRBJ2-2, with D possibly matching TRBD1 (6 bases). The sequenced sample consisted of CD4+ T cells from PBMCs. This sequence originates from a human donor in good health. The CDR3, as DNA: TGTGCCAGCAGTCCAGGGGCGAGCACCGGGGAGCTGTTTTTT. Translating gives CASSPGASTGELFF.